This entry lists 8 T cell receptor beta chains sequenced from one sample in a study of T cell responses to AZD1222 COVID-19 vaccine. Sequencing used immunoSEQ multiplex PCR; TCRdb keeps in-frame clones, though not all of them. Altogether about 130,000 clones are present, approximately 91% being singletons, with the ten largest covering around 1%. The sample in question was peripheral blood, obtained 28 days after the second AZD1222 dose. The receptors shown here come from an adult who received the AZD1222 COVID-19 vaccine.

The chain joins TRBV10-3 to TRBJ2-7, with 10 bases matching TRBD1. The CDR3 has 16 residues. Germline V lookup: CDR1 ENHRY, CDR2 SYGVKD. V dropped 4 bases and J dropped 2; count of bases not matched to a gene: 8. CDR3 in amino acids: CAISGPHGQGAYEQYF. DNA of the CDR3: TGTGCCATCAGTGGACCACACGGACAGGGGGCCTACGAGCAGTACTTC.

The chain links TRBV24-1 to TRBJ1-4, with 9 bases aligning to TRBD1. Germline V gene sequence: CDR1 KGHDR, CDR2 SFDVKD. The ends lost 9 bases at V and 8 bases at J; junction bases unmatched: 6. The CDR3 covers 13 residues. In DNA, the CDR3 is TGTGCCACCCCCCGGGACAGGGACGAAAAACTGTTTTTT. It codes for CATPRDRDEKLFF.

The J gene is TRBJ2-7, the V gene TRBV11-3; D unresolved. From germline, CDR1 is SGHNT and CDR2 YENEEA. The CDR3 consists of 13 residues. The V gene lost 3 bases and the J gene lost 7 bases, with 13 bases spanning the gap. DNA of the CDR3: TGTGCCAGCAGCTTCGACTCGCCGGGTGAGCAGTACTTC. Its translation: CASSFDSPGEQYF. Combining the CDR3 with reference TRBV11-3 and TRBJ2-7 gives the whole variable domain EAGVVQSPRYKIIEKKQPVAFWCNPISGHNTLYWYLQNLGQGPELLIRYENEEAVDDSQLPKDRFSAERLKGVDSTLKIQPAELGDSAVYLCASSFDSPGEQYFGPGTRLTVT.

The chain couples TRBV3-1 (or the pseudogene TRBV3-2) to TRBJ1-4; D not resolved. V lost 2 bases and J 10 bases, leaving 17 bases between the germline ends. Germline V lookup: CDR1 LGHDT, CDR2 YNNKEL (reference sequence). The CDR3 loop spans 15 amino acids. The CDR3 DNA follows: TGTGCCAGCAGCCAATCCCGGGCACGGGTTGGAAAACTGTTTTTT. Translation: CASSQSRARVGKLFF.

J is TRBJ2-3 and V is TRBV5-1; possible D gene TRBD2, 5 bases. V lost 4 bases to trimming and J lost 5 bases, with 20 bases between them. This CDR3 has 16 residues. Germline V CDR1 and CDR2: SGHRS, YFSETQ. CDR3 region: CASSLRDYPTIDTQYF. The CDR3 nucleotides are TGCGCCAGCAGCCTCCGGGATTACCCTACCATAGATACGCAGTATTTT.

The CDR3 coding sequence is TGTGCCAGCAGTTTATGGCAGGGGGAGGTTGGCTACACCTTC. Its translation: CASSLWQGEVGYTF. This chain links TRBV28 with TRBJ1-2; 7 bases map to TRBD1. The V and J ends lost 0 bases and 7 bases, in that order; junction bases with no gene match: 5. Germline V CDR1 and CDR2: MDHEN, SYDVKM. This CDR3 is 14 amino acids long.

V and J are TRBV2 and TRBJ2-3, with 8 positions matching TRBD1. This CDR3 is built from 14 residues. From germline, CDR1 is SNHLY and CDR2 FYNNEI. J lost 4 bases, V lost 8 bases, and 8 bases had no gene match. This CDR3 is CASADRDGPDTQYF. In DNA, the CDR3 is TGTGCCAGCGCGGACAGGGATGGGCCAGATACGCAGTATTTT.

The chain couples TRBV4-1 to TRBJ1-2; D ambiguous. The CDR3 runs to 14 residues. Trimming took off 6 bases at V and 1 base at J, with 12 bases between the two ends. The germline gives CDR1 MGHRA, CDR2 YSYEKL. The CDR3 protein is CASRTPGSNYGYTF. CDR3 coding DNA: TGCGCCAGCAGAACACCCGGGAGTAACTATGGCTACACCTTC.